This T cell receptor (beta chain) was identified during a study of blood T cells in healthy people across ages. Concerning this clonotype itself: Its antigen is undetermined.

Next came a second PCR, run for roughly 6 to 11 cycles, which used a sample-barcoded 5' primer along with a J-beta primer mix. TCRdb processed the 5' RACE reads anew with MiXCR; each CDR3 protein has one entry. Among about 400,000 distinct CDR3 sequences listed, approximately 47% were seen once. J gave up 5 bases and V 4 bases, and 8 bases lay outside the gene matches. The CDR3 length is 15 residues. CDR1 is SGHRS, CDR2 YFSETQ, per germline. Study conclusions and caveats: Naive T cell percentage and TCR beta diversity correlated strongly. Comparison with aged donors showed that long-lived donors had more naive CD4+ cells and higher diversity.

This clonotype originated in a man between 60 and 75 years old in good health. The chain uses TRBV5-1 and TRBJ1-4, with 7 bases fitting TRBD1. The sequenced sample consisted of blood. The CDR3 nucleotides read TGCGCCAGCAGCCCGACAGGGAATCGCAATGAAAAACTGTTTTTT. Encoded protein: CASSPTGNRNEKLFF.